The 7 T cell receptor beta chains reported below all come from one sample, sequenced in a study of blood T cells in healthy people across ages. A J-beta primer mix and a sample-barcoded 5' primer were used in a second PCR of roughly 7 to 12 cycles. One entry per CDR3 protein, called by TCRdb with MiXCR from the 5' RACE reads. The sample lists around 1,800,000 distinct CDR3 sequences; 30% to 40% were seen once. Sequenced: blood. The receptor source for this set is a human donor in good health.

V usage is TRBV30 and J usage is TRBJ1-1; D is unresolved. In germline, CDR1 is GTSNPN, CDR2 SVGIG (reference sequence). This CDR3 has 14 amino acids. Between the trimmed V and J ends, which lost 2 bases and 1 base, there was a span of 11 bases. CDR3: CAWSLGHPNTEAFF. In nucleotides, the CDR3 is TGTGCCTGGAGTCTAGGGCACCCGAACACTGAAGCTTTCTTT. Filled out from reference TRBV30 and TRBJ1-1, the complete variable domain reads SQTIHQWPATLVQPVGSPLSLECTVEGTSNPNLYWYRQAAGRGLQLLFYSVGIGQISSEVPQNLSASRPQDRQFILSSKKLLLSDSGFYLCAWSLGHPNTEAFFGQGTRLTVV.

This sequence joins TRBV28 and TRBJ2-3, with D hard to call. V gave up 4 bases and J gave up 0 bases, with 8 bases separating them. This CDR3 has 14 amino acids. The germline V gene encodes CDR1 MDHEN and CDR2 SYDVKM. The CDR3 bases are TGTGCCAGCAGTTACAAGTTTAGCACAGATACGCAGTATTTT. This sequence encodes CASSYKFSTDTQYF.

For this clonotype: At one end, the junction sequence differs from germline, possibly due to a read error. This rearrangement joins TRBV29-1 to TRBJ1-5; TRBD1 aligns across 7 bases. This CDR3 has 14 residues. Germline V gives CDR1 SQVTM, CDR2 ANQGSEA. In DNA, the CDR3 is TGCAGCGTTGGGGAGGAGGGGAATAGGGGGCCCCGGCATTTT. The encoded protein is CSVGEEGNRGPRHF.

This clonotype was observed a few times. This chain joins TRBV20-1 and TRBJ1-1; 10 nucleotides align to TRBD1. Germline trimming cut 6 bases from V and 7 bases from J; bases unmatched to any gene: 8. The CDR3 is 13 amino acids. Germline CDR1 and CDR2: DFQATT and SNEGSKA (reference sequence). CDR3 nucleotides: TGCAGTGCCCAGACAGGGGGCCTGCTTGAAGCTTTCTTT. Translated: CSAQTGGLLEAFF.

This chain uses TRBV7-6 with TRBJ2-2; 12 bases fit TRBD2. Trimming took 5 bases from V and 6 from J; bases not matched to a gene: 7. The CDR3 loop spans 16 amino acids. Germline CDR1 SGHVS, CDR2 FNYEAQ. Here the CDR3 DNA reads TGTGCCAGCAGCCCCGAGGGACTAGCGGGCTCCGGGGAGCTGTTTTTT. Its protein is CASSPEGLAGSGELFF.

A few counts support this clonotype. The J gene is TRBJ2-5, the V gene TRBV6-5; D gene unclear. CDR1 is MNHEY, CDR2 SVGAGI, per germline. Deletions cut 2 bases from V and 4 bases from J, with 26 bases between. The CDR3 extends over 19 amino acids. For the CDR3, the DNA is TGTGCCAGCAGTTACGCTATTACTCAAGGAGCTCTCTGGGGAGAGACCCAGTACTTC. This gives the protein CASSYAITQGALWGETQYF.

This clonotype has a handful of counts. The rearrangement links TRBV20-1 to TRBJ1-1, with D perhaps matching TRBD1 (5 bases). The CDR3 has 11 amino acids. CDR1 is DFQATT, CDR2 SNEGSKA, per germline (reference sequence). V was cut by 3 bases and J by 10 bases, with 12 bases left in between. The CDR3 coding sequence is TGCAGTGCTAGCTGGGGCGGGGGAGCTTTCTTT. Translated, it gives CSASWGGGAFF.